Below, 6 T cell receptor beta chains from the same sample are listed, as sequenced in a study of cytomegalovirus exposure and HLA in healthy donors. With 60 Vbeta and 13 Jbeta primers, the PCR was carried out. The data were produced by immunoSEQ multiplex PCR, yet TCRdb's version contains in-frame clones alone and is incomplete. The sample consists of some 180,000 clones, just over 75% of them appearing once. Specimen: PBMCs. Every receptor here comes from a woman aged 55-75 years in good health and CMV-seropositive.

The chain couples TRBV30 to TRBJ1-2; D gene unclear. Per the germline V gene, CDR1 is GTSNPN and CDR2 is SVGIG (reference sequence). This CDR3 is built from 13 residues. V lost 2 bases, J lost 8 bases, and 15 bases lay in between. In DNA, the CDR3 is TGTGCCTGGAGTATAGAGTCCCCGGGGGGCTACACCTTC. Translated, it gives CAWSIESPGGYTF.

This clone was detected ten times or more. This chain links TRBV7-9 with TRBJ1-2, with D possibly TRBD1 on 6 matching bases. CDR1 and CDR2 (germline): SEHNR, FQNEAQ (reference sequence). The CDR3 consists of 13 residues. The V end lost 5 bases, the J end lost 3 bases, and 10 bases lay between the germline ends. The chain's CDR3 is CASSRQEYYGYTF. CDR3 sequence (DNA): TGTGCCAGCAGCCGACAGGAGTACTATGGCTACACCTTC.

The chain's CDR3 is CASSGGTGAGQPQHF. In nucleotides, the CDR3 is TGTGCCAGCAGCGGTGGTACAGGGGCCGGTCAGCCCCAGCATTTT. The gene calls are TRBV9 and TRBJ1-5; 7 nucleotides line up with TRBD1. Germline V CDR1 and CDR2: SGDLS, YYNGEE. Trimming removed 3 bases from V and 6 bases from J; junction bases left unmatched: 9. This CDR3 contains 15 residues.

CDR3 protein: CASGPDIHEQFF. The CDR3 nucleotides are TGTGCCAGCGGTCCGGACATTCATGAGCAGTTCTTC. The chain is built from TRBV2 and TRBJ2-1; tentative D call: TRBD1 (5 bases). The CDR3 runs 12 residues. Per germline, CDR1 SNHLY and CDR2 FYNNEI. Trimming left V 8 bases short and J 8 bases short, with 13 bases between.

This clone was counted a single time. V usage is TRBV9 and J usage is TRBJ1-4; TRBD1 matches 8 bases. Germline lookup yields CDR1 SGDLS and CDR2 YYNGEE. V gave up 4 bases and J gave up 6 bases; unmatched junction bases: 11. The length of the CDR3 is 16 residues. CDR3 sequence reads: CASSPRLVDRDEKLFF. CDR3 sequence (DNA): TGTGCCAGCAGCCCACGACTGGTGGACAGGGATGAAAAACTGTTTTTT.

This rearrangement joins TRBV9 to TRBJ2-7, with D possibly TRBD1 on 5 matching bases. This CDR3 is built from 14 residues. Germline V lookup: CDR1 SGDLS, CDR2 YYNGEE. Trimming took off 0 bases at V and 2 bases at J, with 9 bases between the two ends. The CDR3 here is CASSVEAGPYEQYF. In DNA form, the CDR3 reads TGTGCCAGCAGCGTAGAGGCAGGGCCCTACGAGCAGTACTTC.